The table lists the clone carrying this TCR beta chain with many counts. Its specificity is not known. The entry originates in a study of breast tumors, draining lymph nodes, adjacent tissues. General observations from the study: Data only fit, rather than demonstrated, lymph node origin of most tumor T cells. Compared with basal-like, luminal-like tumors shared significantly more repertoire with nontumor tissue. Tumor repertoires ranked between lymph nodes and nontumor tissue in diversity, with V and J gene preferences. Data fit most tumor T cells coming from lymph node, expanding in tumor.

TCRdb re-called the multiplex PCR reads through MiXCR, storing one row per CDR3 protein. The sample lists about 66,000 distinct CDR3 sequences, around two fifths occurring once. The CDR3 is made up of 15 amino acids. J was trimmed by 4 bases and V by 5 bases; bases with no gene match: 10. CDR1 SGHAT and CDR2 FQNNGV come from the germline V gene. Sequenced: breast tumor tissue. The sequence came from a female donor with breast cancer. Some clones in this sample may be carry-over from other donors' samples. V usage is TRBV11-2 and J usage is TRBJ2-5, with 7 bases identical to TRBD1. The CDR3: CASSQQTGERETQYF. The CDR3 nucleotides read TGTGCCAGCAGCCAACAAACAGGGGAAAGAGAGACCCAGTACTTC.